This T cell receptor (beta chain) is drawn from a study of CD8+CD57+ T cells in acquired aplastic anemia. Study background: Mean yield of DNA from sorted CD4+ and CD8+ cells was roughly 3.1 ug. General study results and limits: Comparison of patients with controls identified around 31 shared CD8+ CDR3 sequences. Significant differences in CD8+ Simpson's diversity were not observed between patients and controls.

This clonotype was recorded only once. Its antigen is unknown. TCR beta VDJ combinations and CDR3 sequences were profiled from genomic DNA. MiXCR was run by TCRdb on the reads, yielding one entry per CDR3 protein. In the table there are about 270,000 distinct CDR3 sequences, approximately 55% of which are singletons. Germline V CDR1 and CDR2: SGHKS, YYEKEE (reference sequence). The germline V and J ends were trimmed by 2 bases and 5 bases, with 16 bases remaining between them. The CDR3 consists of 15 residues. The sequence was obtained from a human donor with severe aplastic anemia or a healthy control (not recorded which). V gene TRBV5-5 combines with J gene TRBJ1-1; D not certain. The sample comprised sorted CD4+, CD8+, or CD8+CD57+ T cells (not recorded which) from PBMCs. CDR3 nucleotides: TGTGCCAGCAGCTTATCGTGGACGGGCGGGACTGAAGCTTTCTTT. Its translation: CASSLSWTGGTEAFF.